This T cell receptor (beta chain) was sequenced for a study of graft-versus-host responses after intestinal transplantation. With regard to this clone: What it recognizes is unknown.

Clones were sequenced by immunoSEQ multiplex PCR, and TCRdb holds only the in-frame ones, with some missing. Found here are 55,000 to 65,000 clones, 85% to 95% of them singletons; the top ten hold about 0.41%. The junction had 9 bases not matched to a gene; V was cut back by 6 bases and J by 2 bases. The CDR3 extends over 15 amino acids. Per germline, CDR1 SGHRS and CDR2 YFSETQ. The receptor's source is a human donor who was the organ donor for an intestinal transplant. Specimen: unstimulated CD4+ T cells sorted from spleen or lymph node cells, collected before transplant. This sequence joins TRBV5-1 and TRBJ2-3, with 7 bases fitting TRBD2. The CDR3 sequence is CASTRAGLDTDTQYF. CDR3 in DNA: TGCGCCAGCACTCGAGCGGGATTAGACACAGATACGCAGTATTTT.